The sequence of this TCR beta chain was determined in a study of cytomegalovirus exposure and HLA in healthy donors. Study-level results: A later examination showed that TCR association rates differed by HLA locus, with DRB1 most and HLA-C fewest. Investigators reported approximately 170 TCR beta chains as tied to cytomegalovirus. Researchers reported in a later analysis that common viral pathogens appeared linked to several top clusters. Most of the TCR beta V segments (in an earlier analysis) were productive either about 90% or about 30% of the time.

The PCR ran on 60 Vbeta and 13 Jbeta primers. Data came from immunoSEQ multiplex PCR; TCRdb stores just in-frame clones and leaves some out. Among roughly 160,000 clones listed, about 80% were seen once. Germline values: CDR1 LGHNT, CDR2 FRNRAP. This CDR3 region has 12 residues. The junction had 4 bases not matched to a gene; V was cut back by 1 base and J by 11 bases. A note on this clone: Its antigen is still unknown.

This receptor was taken from a man in his thirties or forties in good health and CMV-seronegative. The sample comprised PBMCs. The V call is TRBV12-5, the J call TRBJ1-1; 7 nucleotides align to TRBD1. The CDR3 loop reads CASGLGTGEAFF. The CDR3 DNA is TGTGCTAGTGGTTTGGGTACAGGGGAGGCTTTCTTT.